Below, one T cell receptor (beta chain) is given with its context. Its antigen is unknown. The data were obtained in a study of shared clonotypes between healthy human individuals. On the study more broadly: The donors, two women and a few men, were aged 18 to 49. Study conclusions and caveats: Rarefaction gave evidence that sorted-subset sequencing remained incomplete despite large depth. Clonotype sharing among donors was thought likely to change with sequencing depth.

The CDR3 is 16 amino acids. V shed 5 bases, J shed 2 bases, and the junction held 9 bases outside the gene matches. The germline V gene has CDR1 SGDLS and CDR2 YYNGEE. Naive CD8 cells were CD45RO-negative, positively selected for CCR7, excluding terminally differentiated effector memory CD45RA+ cells. Here immunoSEQ multiplex PCR was the method, and the copy in TCRdb shows in-frame clones only, minus some. The sample includes some 2 million clones, roughly 94% of them seen just once. Sequenced material: naive CD8+ T cells sorted from blood. The genes are TRBV9 and TRBJ2-3; 9 bases are a match to TRBD2. The source is a man younger than 35 in good health. Written as DNA, the CDR3 is TGTGCCAGCAGTCTAAAAGCGGGGGGTTCCACAGATACGCAGTATTTT. Protein sequence: CASSLKAGGSTDTQYF.